This T cell receptor beta chain was identified during a study of T cell changes during pregnancy in multiple sclerosis. TCRdb keeps only in-frame clones here, not all; method: immunoSEQ multiplex PCR. The data contain 25,000 to 35,000 clones, 80% to 90% of them singletons. V lost 11 bases and J lost 5; bases outside the gene matches: 11. Per germline, CDR1 MRHNA and CDR2 SNTAGT. This CDR3 comprises 14 residues. The TCR comes from a female donor in good health, enrolled as a control in a pregnancy study. The sequencing here drew on CD4+ T cells from peripheral blood mononuclear cells, taken in the first trimester of pregnancy. The chain is built from TRBV6-4 and TRBJ2-3; 9 bases fit TRBD2. CDR3 in amino acids: CAPPVAGEIDTQYF. The CDR3 DNA follows: TGTGCCCCCCCGGTAGCGGGGGAAATAGATACGCAGTATTTT.